This is a list of T cell receptor beta chains from one sample in a study of cytomegalovirus exposure and HLA in healthy donors. The assay was immunoSEQ multiplex PCR, and TCRdb's table has in-frame clones only and misses some. The sample carries about 180,000 clones, roughly 79% recorded once. The sample comprised PBMCs. The receptor source for this set is a male donor in good health and CMV-seronegative. The CDR3 runs from the conserved cysteine through the conserved F or W. A D gene is named only where the DNA matches it firmly. Only part of the rows carry a size: once, few, many, or a class if the clone is expanded.

D | length | J | V | size | CDR3 | DNA
TRBD2 | 15 | TRBJ2-3 | TRBV6-1 | - | CASSDGGIGTDTQYF | TGTGCCAGCAGTGACGGGGGGATTGGCACAGATACGCAGTATTTT
TRBD1 | 16 | TRBJ1-1 | TRBV19 | - | CASREQGASMNTEAFF | TGTGCCAGTAGGGAACAGGGGGCATCCATGAACACTGAAGCTTTCTTT
- | 12 | TRBJ1-1 | TRBV2 | - | CASGTSGTEAFF | TGTGCCAGCGGGACTTCGGGGACTGAAGCTTTCTTT
- | 15 | TRBJ2-2 | TRBV19 | few | CASSIDDSSTGELFF | TGTGCCAGTAGTATAGATGACTCATCCACCGGGGAGCTGTTTTTT
- | 15 | TRBJ2-1 | TRBV5-1 | - | CASSLQKNSYNEQFF | TGCGCCAGCAGTTTACAGAAGAACTCCTACAATGAGCAGTTCTTC
TRBD1 | 13 | TRBJ2-7 | TRBV29-1 | - | CSVSGTGINEQYF | TGCAGCGTCAGCGGGACAGGGATTAACGAGCAGTACTTC
- | 12 | TRBJ2-1 | TRBV30 | - | CAWTSFSDEQFF | TGTGCCTGGACTAGCTTTAGCGATGAGCAGTTCTTC
- | 14 | TRBJ2-7 | TRBV27 | - | CASSLSADSYEQYF | TGTGCCAGCAGTTTATCAGCAGACTCCTACGAGCAGTACTTC
- | 15 | TRBJ2-4 | TRBV5-1 | - | CASSLDSGTKNIQYF | TGCGCCAGCAGCTTGGACTCAGGGACCAAAAACATTCAGTACTTC
TRBD1 | 17 | TRBJ1-1 | TRBV4-2 | - | CASSRGPGQGFGTEAFF | TGTGCCAGCAGCCGAGGGCCGGGACAGGGGTTCGGGACTGAAGCTTTCTTT
- | 15 | TRBJ2-1 | TRBV28 | - | CASSLDMDRYNEQFF | TGTGCCAGCAGTTTAGATATGGACAGATACAATGAGCAGTTCTTC
- | 14 | TRBJ1-1 | TRBV28 | - | CASSLSRYRNEAFF | TGTGCCAGCAGTTTAAGCAGGTACCGAAACGAAGCTTTCTTT
TRBD2 | 15 | TRBJ2-7 | TRBV2 | - | CATKTAGDLSYEQYF | TGTGCCACCAAGACAGCGGGAGACCTTTCCTACGAGCAGTACTTC
TRBD2 | 21 | TRBJ2-3 | TRBV9 | few | CASSASGTSGTIGTSTDTQYF | TGTGCCAGCAGCGCCTCCGGGACTAGCGGGACCATAGGAACTAGCACAGATACGCAGTATTTT
- | 14 | TRBJ1-2 | TRBV28 | - | CASSLYGGDYGYTF | TGTGCCAGCAGTTTATACGGGGGTGACTATGGCTACACCTTC
- | 16 | TRBJ1-5 | TRBV7-8 | - | CASSLVGGLSNQPQHF | TGTGCCAGCAGCTTAGTGGGAGGACTTAGCAATCAGCCCCAGCATTTT
- | 15 | TRBJ1-3 | TRBV5-4 | - | CASSLDSFSGNTIYF | TGTGCCAGCAGCTTGGACAGTTTCTCTGGAAACACCATATATTTT
- | 15 | TRBJ2-6 | TRBV6-5 | - | CASSLGGSGANVLTF | TGTGCCAGCAGTTTAGGGGGCTCTGGGGCCAACGTCCTGACTTTC
- | 16 | TRBJ2-1 | TRBV15 | - | CATSRDGGSAYNEQFF | TGTGCCACCAGCAGAGATGGGGGCTCAGCCTACAATGAGCAGTTCTTC
- | 13 | TRBJ2-3 | TRBV28 | - | CASSPLTPHTQYF | TGTGCCAGCAGTCCCCTGACACCTCATACGCAGTATTTT
- | 17 | TRBJ2-3 | TRBV2 | - | CASSEIHRARGTDTQYF | TGTGCCAGCAGTGAAATCCATAGGGCGCGGGGCACAGATACGCAGTATTTT
TRBD2 | 16 | TRBJ2-3 | TRBV15 | few | CATSSTSGRWADTQYF | TGTGCCACCAGCAGTACTAGCGGGAGGTGGGCAGATACGCAGTATTTT